Listed below are T cell receptor beta chains from one sample, sequenced in a study of cytomegalovirus exposure and HLA in healthy donors. Profiled with immunoSEQ multiplex PCR; TCRdb holds only in-frame clones, not every one. The data hold fewer than 140,000 clones, with about 76% observed a single time. Sample: PBMCs. The receptors originated from a woman aged 45 to 65 in good health and CMV-seropositive. Both conserved end residues are trimmed from each CDR3. Each record gives: J gene, V gene, CDR3 protein.

J: TRBJ1-2; V: TRBV18; CDR3: ASSPGNGYT
J: TRBJ2-7; V: TRBV4-1; CDR3: ASSQDPNRGYEQY
J: TRBJ1-3; V: TRBV5-8; CDR3: ASNRDRGNTIY
J: TRBJ1-3; V: TRBV18; CDR3: ASSPGGGPLSGNTIY
J: TRBJ1-1; V: TRBV6-5; CDR3: ASSPFGTGFEAF
J: TRBJ2-1; V: TRBV4-3; CDR3: ASSRRGNSYNEQF
J: TRBJ2-3; V: TRBV28; CDR3: ASRGGRTGTDTQY
J: TRBJ1-1; V: TRBV21-1; CDR3: ASSKGRRGPNTEAF
J: TRBJ2-7; V: TRBV7-9; CDR3: ASSPNDRDEQY
J: TRBJ1-4; V: TRBV10-3; CDR3: AISDSTTNEKLF
J: TRBJ1-3; V: TRBV2; CDR3: ASSNRGGFLSGNTIY
J: TRBJ2-2; V: TRBV7-9; CDR3: ASSSPGGITGELF
J: TRBJ1-3; V: TRBV7-8; CDR3: ASSLVGASGNTIY
J: TRBJ1-1; V: TRBV2; CDR3: ASRFLGTGGLNTEAF
J: TRBJ2-7; V: TRBV11-2; CDR3: ASSSLRAYEQY
J: TRBJ1-1; V: TRBV10-3; CDR3: AISSGDKNTEAF
J: TRBJ2-2; V: TRBV7-6; CDR3: ASSLWASGGTNTGELF
J: TRBJ2-3; V: TRBV6-1; CDR3: ASSESWLAGGYSTDTQY
J: TRBJ1-2; V: TRBV5-8; CDR3: ASSLAPADPRGQLGYT
J: TRBJ2-1; V: TRBV11-2; CDR3: ASSLLMRSYNEQF
J: TRBJ1-1; V: TRBV11-3; CDR3: ASSFRGPGTEAF
J: TRBJ2-2; V: TRBV5-1; CDR3: ASSQWGSGTGVLLNTGELF
J: TRBJ1-6; V: TRBV5-1; CDR3: ASSLGPRQGGNSPLH
J: TRBJ2-2; V: TRBV7-3; CDR3: ASSSYRGNTGELF
J: TRBJ2-3; V: TRBV5-1; CDR3: ASRASGTDTQY
J: TRBJ1-4; V: TRBV30; CDR3: AWSGQGRGWLRKKLF
J: TRBJ2-7; V: TRBV28; CDR3: ASSGHRDRGLREQY
J: TRBJ2-4; V: TRBV10-2; CDR3: ASSELMGGVQY
J: TRBJ1-6; V: TRBV18; CDR3: ASSWDSMGSPLH
J: TRBJ2-1; V: TRBV5-4; CDR3: ASSSGTGGDYNEQF
J: TRBJ1-3; V: TRBV5-6; CDR3: ASSFSRTGNTIY
J: TRBJ2-5; V: TRBV5-1; CDR3: ASSLQGAAGETQY
J: TRBJ2-7; V: TRBV6-1; CDR3: ASREYYEQY
J: TRBJ2-3; V: TRBV5-4; CDR3: ASSWGVPGSDTQY
J: TRBJ1-6; V: TRBV6-1; CDR3: ASSGIPGTAMNSPLH
J: TRBJ2-5; V: TRBV4-2; CDR3: ASSPSGVGETQY
J: TRBJ2-7; V: TRBV5-1; CDR3: ASSLSQGSYEQY
J: TRBJ1-5; V: TRBV28; CDR3: ASSLGPHPQH
J: TRBJ1-2; V: TRBV19; CDR3: ASKTANYGYT
J: TRBJ1-4; V: TRBV28; CDR3: ASRLEGPNRQGKVDEKLF
J: TRBJ1-4; V: TRBV9; CDR3: ASSATTGRANEKLF
J: .; V: TRBV6-5; CDR3: ASSYVNYEQY
J: TRBJ1-4; V: TRBV7-9; CDR3: ASSFGQGTNEKLF
J: TRBJ2-3; V: TRBV23-1; CDR3: ASSPKPGVRTDTQY
J: TRBJ1-1; V: TRBV15; CDR3: ATSSRGQVNTEAF